This TCR beta chain was sequenced for a study of shared T cell receptors in the human thymus. From germline, CDR1 is SGHRS and CDR2 YFSETQ. The length of the CDR3 is 17 residues. Germline trimming cut 3 bases from V and 0 bases from J; bases unmatched to any gene: 8. Assay used: immunoSEQ multiplex PCR; TCRdb lists only in-frame clones, some missing. Altogether 72,000 or so clones are present, nearly 95% being singletons, with the ten largest covering around 0.035%. This TCR derives from a human donor. The sequenced sample was thymocytes. The chain recombines TRBV5-1 with TRBJ2-1; 8 bases are shared with TRBD2. In DNA, the CDR3 is TGCGCCAGCAGCTGTCGGACTAGCACAAGCTCCTACAATGAGCAGTTCTTC. This gives the protein CASSCRTSTSSYNEQFF.